This T cell receptor beta chain originates from a study of T cells in Graves' hyperthyroidism and ophthalmopathy. Amplification targeted TCR beta CDR3 regions from RNA transcripts. HTBI primers drove first-round RT-PCR of the TCR CDR3. TCRdb recomputed calls from the multiplex PCR reads with MiXCR, one row per CDR3 protein. The sample carries hundreds of thousands of distinct CDR3 sequences, about 15% recorded once. As for this clonotype: Its antigen is still unknown.

Those patients with uncontrolled infection, other autoimmune disease, pregnancy or lactation were excluded. Study-level points and caveats: Peripheral blood also featured most of the thyroid clonotypes expanded above 0.001. Before onset, by a median of around six months, the model predicted ophthalmopathy.

The CDR3 loop spans 15 amino acids. With 1 base removed from V and 0 bases from J, the gap between germline ends came to 8 bases. The germline gives CDR1 LGHNA, CDR2 YSLEER. Material: blood. This receptor was taken from a woman aged 45-60 years with Graves' ophthalmopathy. This chain links TRBV4-3 with TRBJ2-3, with D hard to call. The CDR3 loop reads CASSQGNPSTDTQYF. The CDR3 DNA follows: TGCGCCAGCAGCCAAGGGAACCCGAGCACAGATACGCAGTATTTT.